This record concerns one T cell receptor beta chain sequence. The antigen is undetermined. The sample belongs to a study of cytomegalovirus exposure and HLA in healthy donors. Notes on the study in general: TCR beta sequences reportedly predicted most subjects' HLA-A and HLA-B alleles accurately.

Likely unrecorded immune exposures existed in these nominally healthy donors. The J segment lost 4 bases and the V segment lost 5 bases, leaving 7 bases of the junction unmatched. Looked up from germline, CDR1 is MDHEN and CDR2 is SYDVKM. The CDR3 contains 14 residues. A multiplex PCR was run with 60 Vbeta primers and 13 Jbeta primers. Libraries were prepared by immunoSEQ multiplex PCR; TCRdb keeps only in-frame clonotypes and omits some of them. The data hold some 150,000 clones, with 87% observed a single time. Sequenced input: PBMCs. This chain joins TRBV28 and TRBJ1-2; 7 bases match TRBD1. This TCR derives from a woman under 40 in good health and CMV-seronegative. The CDR3 nucleotides read TGTGCCAGCAGTGGACCCGGGACAGCCTATGGCTACACCTTC. Residues: CASSGPGTAYGYTF.